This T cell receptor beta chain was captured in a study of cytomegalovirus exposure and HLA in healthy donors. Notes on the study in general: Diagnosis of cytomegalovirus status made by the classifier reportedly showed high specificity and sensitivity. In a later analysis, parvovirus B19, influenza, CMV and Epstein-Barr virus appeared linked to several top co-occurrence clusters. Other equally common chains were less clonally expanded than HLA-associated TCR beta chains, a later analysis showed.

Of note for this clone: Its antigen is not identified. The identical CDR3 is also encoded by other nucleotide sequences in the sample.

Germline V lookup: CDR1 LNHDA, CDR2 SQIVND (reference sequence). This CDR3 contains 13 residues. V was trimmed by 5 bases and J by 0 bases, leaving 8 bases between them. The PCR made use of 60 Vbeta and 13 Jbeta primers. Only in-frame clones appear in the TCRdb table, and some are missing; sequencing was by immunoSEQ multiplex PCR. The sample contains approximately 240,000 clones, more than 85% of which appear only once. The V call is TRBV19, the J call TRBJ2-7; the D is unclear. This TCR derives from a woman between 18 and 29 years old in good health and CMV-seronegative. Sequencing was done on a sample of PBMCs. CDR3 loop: CASSPGLSYEQYF. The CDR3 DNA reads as TGTGCCAGTAGTCCGGGTCTCTCCTACGAGCAGTACTTC.